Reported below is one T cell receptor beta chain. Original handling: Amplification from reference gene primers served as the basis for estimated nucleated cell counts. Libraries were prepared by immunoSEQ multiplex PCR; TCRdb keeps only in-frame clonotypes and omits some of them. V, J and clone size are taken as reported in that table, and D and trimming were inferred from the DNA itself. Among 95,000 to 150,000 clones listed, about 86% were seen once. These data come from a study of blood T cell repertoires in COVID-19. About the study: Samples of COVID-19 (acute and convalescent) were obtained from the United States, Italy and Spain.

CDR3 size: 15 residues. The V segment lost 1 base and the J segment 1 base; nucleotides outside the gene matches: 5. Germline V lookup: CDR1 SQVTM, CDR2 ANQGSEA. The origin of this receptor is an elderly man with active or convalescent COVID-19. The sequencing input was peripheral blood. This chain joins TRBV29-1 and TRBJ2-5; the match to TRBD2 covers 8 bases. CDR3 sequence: CSVEVRRGVQETQYF. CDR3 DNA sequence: TGCAGCGTTGAAGTCCGGCGGGGGGTCCAAGAGACCCAGTACTTC.